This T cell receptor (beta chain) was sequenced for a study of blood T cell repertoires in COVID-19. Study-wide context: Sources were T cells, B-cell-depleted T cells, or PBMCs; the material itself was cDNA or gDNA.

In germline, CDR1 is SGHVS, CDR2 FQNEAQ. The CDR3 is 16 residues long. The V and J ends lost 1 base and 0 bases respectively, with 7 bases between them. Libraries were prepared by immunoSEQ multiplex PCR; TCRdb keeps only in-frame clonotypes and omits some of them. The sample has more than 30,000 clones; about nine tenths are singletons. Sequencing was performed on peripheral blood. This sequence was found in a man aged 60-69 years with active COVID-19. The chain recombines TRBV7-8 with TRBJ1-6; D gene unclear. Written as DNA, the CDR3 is TGTGCCAGCAGCTTAGACTTGAGCTCCTATAATTCACCCCTCCACTTT. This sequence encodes CASSLDLSSYNSPLHF.